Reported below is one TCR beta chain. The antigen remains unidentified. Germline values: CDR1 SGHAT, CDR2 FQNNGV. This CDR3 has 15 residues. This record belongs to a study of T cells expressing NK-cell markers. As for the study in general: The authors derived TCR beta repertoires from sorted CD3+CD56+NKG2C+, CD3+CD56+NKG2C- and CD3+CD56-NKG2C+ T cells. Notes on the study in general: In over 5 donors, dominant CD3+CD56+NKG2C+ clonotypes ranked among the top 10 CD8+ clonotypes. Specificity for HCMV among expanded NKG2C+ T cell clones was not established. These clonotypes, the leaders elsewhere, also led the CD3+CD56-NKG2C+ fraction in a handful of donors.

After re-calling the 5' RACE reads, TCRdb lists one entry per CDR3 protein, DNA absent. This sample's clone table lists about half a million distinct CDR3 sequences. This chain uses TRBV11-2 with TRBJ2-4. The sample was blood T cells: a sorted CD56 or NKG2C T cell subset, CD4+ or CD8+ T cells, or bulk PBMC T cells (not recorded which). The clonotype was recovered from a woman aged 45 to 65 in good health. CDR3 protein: CASSLGGLAKNIQYF.